The 25 T cell receptor beta chains below were found in one sample sequenced in a study of blood T cell repertoires in COVID-19. Clones were sequenced by immunoSEQ multiplex PCR, and TCRdb holds only the in-frame ones, with some missing. The profile shows 62,000 or so clones, roughly 80% of them singletons. The sample taken for sequencing was PBMCs or T cells enriched from blood (not recorded which). All receptors come from a woman aged 40 to 50 with acute COVID-19.

This clone was picked up a small number of times. V gene TRBV13 combines with J gene TRBJ2-7; D is perhaps TRBD2 (5 bases). Trimming took off 8 bases at V and 6 bases at J, with 26 bases between the two ends. Germline V gives CDR1 PRHDT, CDR2 FYEKMQ (reference sequence). The CDR3 runs 16 residues. The CDR3 DNA sequence: TGTGCCAGCCGGTGGAGGTTTGGCCCCTCTTCCGGCGAGCAGTACTTC. This encodes CASRWRFGPSSGEQYF.

The rearrangement links TRBV2 to TRBJ2-5, with 9 bases aligning to TRBD1. The CDR3 covers 17 residues. V lost 6 bases, J lost 5 bases, and 16 bases stayed unmatched. Germline V gene lookup returns CDR1 SNHLY and CDR2 FYNNEI. CDR3 loop: CASSPGQGLWTGETQYF. CDR3 bases: TGTGCCAGCAGCCCGGGACAGGGCTTATGGACCGGGGAGACCCAGTACTTC.

The rearrangement joins TRBV9 to TRBJ2-2; 13 bases fit TRBD2. Germline V gene data show CDR1 as SGDLS and CDR2 as YYNGEE. J was trimmed by 6 bases and V by 1 base; bases with no gene match: 6. The CDR3 covers 17 residues. The CDR3 DNA is TGTGCCAGCAGCGTACCCCGGACTAGCGGGAGCGCCGGGGAGCTGTTTTTT. This translates into CASSVPRTSGSAGELFF.

The rearrangement links TRBV29-1 to TRBJ2-5; TRBD2 aligns across 11 bases. This CDR3 is built from 14 residues. The germline CDR1 and CDR2 sequences are SQVTM and ANQGSEA. Germline trimming cut 6 bases from V and 5 bases from J; bases unmatched to any gene: 8. The CDR3 bases are TGCAGCGTCGACCCTAGCGGGAGGTTGGAGACCCAGTACTTC. It codes for CSVDPSGRLETQYF.

V is TRBV19 and J is TRBJ1-6; D is unresolved. This CDR3 has 13 amino acids. The V gene lost 4 bases and the J gene lost 4 bases, with 5 bases spanning the gap. Germline V lookup: CDR1 LNHDA, CDR2 SQIVND (reference sequence). Here the CDR3 DNA reads TGTGCCAGTAGTAACAATTATAATTCACCCCTCCACTTT. Its protein is CASSNNYNSPLHF.

The chain links TRBV9 to TRBJ1-2, with D possibly matching TRBD1 (5 bases). CDR1 and CDR2 (germline): SGDLS, YYNGEE. V was pared by 0 bases and J by 4 bases, with 13 bases between. The CDR3 has 15 amino acids. CDR3 residues: CASSVVAGPAYGYTF. CDR3 coding DNA: TGTGCCAGCAGCGTAGTGGCAGGGCCGGCCTATGGCTACACCTTC.

The rearrangement joins TRBV6-4 to TRBJ2-2; 8 nucleotides align to TRBD2. V dropped 3 bases and J dropped 4; count of bases not matched to a gene: 4. In germline, CDR1 is MRHNA, CDR2 SNTAGT. The CDR3 loop spans 15 amino acids. CDR3 sequence reads: CASSEEAGGTGELFF. The DNA of the CDR3 is TGTGCCAGCAGTGAGGAGGCGGGAGGCACCGGGGAGCTGTTTTTT.

The chain carries TRBV10-2 and TRBJ2-7, with a possible D match to TRBD1 (5 bases). CDR3 length: 15 amino acids. V was trimmed by 0 bases and J by 4 bases, leaving 13 bases between them. In germline, CDR1 is WSHSY, CDR2 SAAADI. CDR3 protein: CASSESRVMGYEQYF. The CDR3 coding sequence is TGCGCCAGCAGTGAGTCCAGGGTGATGGGGTACGAGCAGTACTTC.

This chain connects TRBV5-1 to TRBJ2-7; TRBD1 is a possible D gene (5 bases). The V end was cut by 0 bases, the J end by 2 bases, with 6 bases between. In germline, CDR1 is SGHRS, CDR2 YFSETQ. The CDR3 covers 13 residues. For the CDR3, the DNA is TGCGCCAGCAGCTTGGCCAGGGCCTACGAGCAGTACTTC. This gives the protein CASSLARAYEQYF.

This chain joins TRBV2 and TRBJ1-1, with no clear D. CDR3 length: 17 amino acids. Germline CDR1 reads SNHLY; CDR2 reads FYNNEI. The V end was cut by 5 bases, the J end by 14 bases, with 33 bases between. The CDR3 here is CASSLRNTEAFTWVAFF. The CDR3 DNA reads as TGTGCCAGCAGTCTTAGGAACACTGAAGCTTTCACCTGGGTAGCCTTCTTT.

This chain connects TRBV19 to TRBJ1-6; D remains ambiguous. CDR3 length equals 15 residues. Between the trimmed V and J ends, which lost 6 bases and 7 bases, there was a span of 16 bases. CDR1 is LNHDA, CDR2 SQIVND, per germline (reference sequence). Written as DNA, the CDR3 is TGTGCCAGTAGCCCCAGGCAGGCTTGGAATTCACCCCTCCACTTT. Protein product: CASSPRQAWNSPLHF.

The DNA of the CDR3 is TGCGCCAGCAGCTCCCTAGCGGGACCTGGGGAGACCCAGTACTTC. The encoded protein is CASSSLAGPGETQYF. This rearrangement joins TRBV5-1 to TRBJ2-5; 9 bases are shared with TRBD2. J was trimmed by 5 bases and V by 3 bases; bases with no gene match: 8. The CDR3 contains 15 residues. CDR1 and CDR2 from the germline V gene are SGHRS and YFSETQ.

This clone was counted only a few times. Written as DNA, the CDR3 is TGTGCCAGCAGCTTGAGGGGGGGCACTGAAGCTTTCTTT. Translated: CASSLRGGTEAFF. The rearrangement uses TRBV7-2 and TRBJ1-1, with D possibly being TRBD1 (6 bases). Germline-derived CDR1 and CDR2 are SGHTA and FQGNSA. The CDR3 is 13 amino acids. Trimming stripped 3 bases from V and 4 bases from J, with 9 bases between.

V usage is TRBV10-1 and J usage is TRBJ1-3; D is perhaps TRBD1 (5 bases). The length of the CDR3 is 16 residues. The germline V and J ends were trimmed by 11 bases and 0 bases, with 20 bases remaining between them. Germline V gene data show CDR1 as WNHNN and CDR2 as SYGVQD (reference sequence). This chain's CDR3 is CAVPIDSPDSGNTIYF. The DNA for the CDR3 is TGCGCCGTTCCGATTGACAGTCCCGACTCTGGAAACACCATATATTTT.

The table lists this clone with a few counts. The rearrangement links TRBV5-4 to TRBJ2-7, with 7 bases aligning to TRBD1. The germline V gene encodes CDR1 SGHNT and CDR2 YYREEE (reference sequence). This CDR3 is 15 amino acids long. V was pared by 1 base and J by 2 bases, with 6 bases of the junction left unmatched. CDR3 sequence reads: CASSLSSGQTYEQYF. CDR3 DNA: TGTGCCAGCAGCTTGTCCTCGGGACAGACCTACGAGCAGTACTTC.

Only one count was recorded for this clone. This chain uses TRBV9 with TRBJ2-1, with TRBD2 matching 7 bases. The CDR3 extends over 18 amino acids. Losses at the gene ends were 1 base for V and 1 base for J; bases not matched to a gene: 11. CDR1 SGDLS and CDR2 YYNGEE come from the germline V gene. CDR3 nucleotides: TGTGCCAGCAGCGTAAGAGGTGCGGGAGAACCTTCCTACAATGAGCAGTTCTTC. This encodes CASSVRGAGEPSYNEQFF. The whole variable domain, remainder taken from reference TRBV9 and TRBJ2-1, is DSGVTQTPKHLITATGQRVTLRCSPRSGDLSVYWYQQSLDQGLQFLIQYYNGEERAKGNILERFSAQQFPDLHSELNLSSLELGDSALYFCASSVRGAGEPSYNEQFFGPGTRLTVL.

To note about this clone: Other DNA sequences from this sample encode an identical CDR3 as well. The chain carries TRBV11-2 and TRBJ2-2; 8 nucleotides line up with TRBD2. There are 18 residues in the CDR3. Germline-derived CDR1 and CDR2 are SGHAT and FQNNGV. Trimming at V came to 2 bases and at J to 6 bases, leaving 14 bases not matched to a gene. The chain's CDR3 is CASSLPLRGRGVAGELFF. Written as DNA, the CDR3 is TGTGCCAGCAGCTTACCCCTACGGGGGCGGGGGGTGGCCGGGGAGCTGTTTTTT.

The sample holds one count of this clone. The chain is built from TRBV7-2 and TRBJ1-5; 8 positions match TRBD1. The CDR3 is 15 residues long. V lost 3 bases to trimming and J lost 3 bases; unmatched junction nucleotides: 4. CDR1 is SGHTA and CDR2 is FQGNSA in the germline V gene. The CDR3 here is CASSLGQVINQPQHF. DNA of the CDR3: TGTGCCAGCAGCTTGGGACAGGTGATCAATCAGCCCCAGCATTTT.

This rearrangement joins TRBV28 to TRBJ1-1, with TRBD1 matching 9 bases. This CDR3 is built from 15 residues. V shed 5 bases and J 5 bases; nucleotides not matched to a gene: 9. The V gene's germline CDR1 is MDHEN and CDR2 SYDVKM. As DNA, the CDR3 is TGTGCCAGCAGTCCAAACAGGGGGCCGATGACTGAAGCTTTCTTT. Its translation is CASSPNRGPMTEAFF.

V is TRBV4-1 and J is TRBJ1-4; D ambiguous. Germline V gene data show CDR1 as MGHRA and CDR2 as YSYEKL. The V end lost 1 base, the J end lost 0 bases, and 9 bases lay between the germline ends. This CDR3 is 16 amino acids long. The CDR3 loop is CASSQATRSTNEKLFF. Written as DNA, the CDR3 is TGCGCCAGCAGCCAAGCAACCAGATCAACTAATGAAAAACTGTTTTTT.

The chain recombines TRBV6-5 with TRBJ2-7, with 10 bases matching TRBD1. Germline CDR1 reads MNHEY; CDR2 reads SVGAGI. The CDR3 spans 14 residues. V trimming: 4 bases; J trimming: 6 bases; junction bases outside the gene matches: 6. This CDR3 reads CASSSRQGASEQYF. CDR3 bases: TGTGCCAGCAGTTCACGACAGGGGGCAAGCGAGCAGTACTTC.

The rearrangement joins TRBV4-2 to TRBJ2-7, with 13 bases aligning to TRBD2. The junction had 5 bases not matched to a gene; V was cut back by 0 bases and J by 0 bases. The CDR3 runs 18 residues. The germline V gene encodes CDR1 LGHNA and CDR2 YNFKEQ. The CDR3 sequence is CASSQEGLAGESSYEQYF. CDR3 bases: TGTGCCAGCAGCCAAGAAGGACTAGCGGGAGAGAGCTCCTACGAGCAGTACTTC.

This clone was picked up one time. The genes are TRBV6-1 and TRBJ1-2; D not resolved. In germline, CDR1 is MNHNS, CDR2 SASEGT. Between the trimmed V and J ends, which lost 2 bases and 8 bases, there was a span of 12 bases. The CDR3 loop spans 13 amino acids. The CDR3 reads CASSERGSTGYTF. The CDR3 DNA reads TGTGCCAGCAGTGAACGGGGATCTACAGGCTACACCTTC.

The V and J genes are TRBV5-6 and TRBJ2-1; D gene ambiguous. The CDR3 runs 15 residues. Trimming took off 2 bases at V and 0 bases at J, with 9 bases between the two ends. Germline V gene data show CDR1 as SGHDT and CDR2 as YYEEEE. CDR3 DNA: TGTGCCAGCAGCTTTATTTCTAGCTCCTACAATGAGCAGTTCTTC. It specifies CASSFISSSYNEQFF.

The V call is TRBV19, the J call TRBJ2-3, with TRBD2 matching 7 bases. The germline V gene has CDR1 LNHDA and CDR2 SQIVND (reference sequence). Trimming removed 3 bases from V and 1 base from J; junction bases left unmatched: 10. CDR3 length: 17 residues. The CDR3 DNA reads TGTGCCAGTAGTATTCAGGGTCCTGGGAGGGGCACAGATACGCAGTATTTT. This gives the protein CASSIQGPGRGTDTQYF.